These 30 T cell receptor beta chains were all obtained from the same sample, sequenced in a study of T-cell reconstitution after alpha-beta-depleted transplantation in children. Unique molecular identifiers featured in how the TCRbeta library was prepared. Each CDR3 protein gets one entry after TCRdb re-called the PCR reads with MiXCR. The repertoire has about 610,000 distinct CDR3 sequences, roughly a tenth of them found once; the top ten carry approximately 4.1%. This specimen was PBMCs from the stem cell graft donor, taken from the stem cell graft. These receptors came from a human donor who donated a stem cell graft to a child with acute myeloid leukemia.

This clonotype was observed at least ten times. CDR3 coding DNA: TGTGCCATCAAGTCGACAGGGAGCTCCTACGAGCAGTACTTC. This codes for CAIKSTGSSYEQYF. This chain connects TRBV10-3 to TRBJ2-7; 7 nucleotides agree with TRBD1. V shed 7 bases and J 0 bases; nucleotides not matched to a gene: 6. CDR3 length: 14 residues. Germline CDR1 is ENHRY and CDR2 is SYGVKD.

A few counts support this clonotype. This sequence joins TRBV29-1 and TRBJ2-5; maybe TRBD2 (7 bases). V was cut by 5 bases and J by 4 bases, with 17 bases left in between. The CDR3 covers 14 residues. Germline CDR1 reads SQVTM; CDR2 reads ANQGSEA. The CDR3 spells CSVPPRGGVETQYF. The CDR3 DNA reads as TGCAGCGTTCCCCCCCGCGGGGGCGTAGAGACCCAGTACTTC. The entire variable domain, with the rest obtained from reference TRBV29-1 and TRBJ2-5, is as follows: SAVISQKPSRDICQRGTSLTIQCQVDSQVTMMFWYRQQPGQSLTLIATANQGSEATYESGFVIDKFPISRPNLTFSTLTVSNMSPEDSSIYLCSVPPRGGVETQYFGPGTRLLVL.

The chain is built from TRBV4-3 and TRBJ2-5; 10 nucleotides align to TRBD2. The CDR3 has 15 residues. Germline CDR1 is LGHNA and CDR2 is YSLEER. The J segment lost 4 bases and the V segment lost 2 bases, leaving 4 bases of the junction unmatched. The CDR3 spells CASSQSSGSGETQYF. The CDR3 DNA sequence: TGCGCCAGCAGCCAATCTAGCGGGAGCGGAGAGACCCAGTACTTC.

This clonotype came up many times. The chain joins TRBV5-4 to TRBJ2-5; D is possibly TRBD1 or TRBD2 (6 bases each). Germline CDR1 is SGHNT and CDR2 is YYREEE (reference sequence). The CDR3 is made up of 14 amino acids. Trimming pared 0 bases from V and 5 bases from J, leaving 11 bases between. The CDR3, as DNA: TGTGCCAGCAGCTTGGACAGGGAGGCGGAGACCCAGTACTTC. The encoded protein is CASSLDREAETQYF.

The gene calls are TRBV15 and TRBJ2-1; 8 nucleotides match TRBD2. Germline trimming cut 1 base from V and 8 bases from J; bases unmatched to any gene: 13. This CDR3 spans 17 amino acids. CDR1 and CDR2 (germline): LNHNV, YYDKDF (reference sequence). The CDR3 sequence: CATSRGSGTRGFHEQFF. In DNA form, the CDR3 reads TGTGCCACCAGCAGAGGGTCTGGGACTAGGGGTTTCCATGAGCAGTTCTTC.

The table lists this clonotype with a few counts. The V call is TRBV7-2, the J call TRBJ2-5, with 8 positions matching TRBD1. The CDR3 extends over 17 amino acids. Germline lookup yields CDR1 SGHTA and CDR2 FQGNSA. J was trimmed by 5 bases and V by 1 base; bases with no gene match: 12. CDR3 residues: CASSLGAGQGIRETQYF. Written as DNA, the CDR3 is TGTGCCAGCAGCTTAGGCGCAGGACAGGGAATCCGGGAGACCCAGTACTTC.

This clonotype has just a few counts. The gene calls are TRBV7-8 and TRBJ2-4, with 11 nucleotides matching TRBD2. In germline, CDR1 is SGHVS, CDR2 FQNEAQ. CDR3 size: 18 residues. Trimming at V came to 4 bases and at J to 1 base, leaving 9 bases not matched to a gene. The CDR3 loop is CASSYSTSGISAKNIQYF. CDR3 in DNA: TGTGCCAGCAGCTATTCGACTAGCGGGATTTCGGCCAAAAACATTCAGTACTTC.

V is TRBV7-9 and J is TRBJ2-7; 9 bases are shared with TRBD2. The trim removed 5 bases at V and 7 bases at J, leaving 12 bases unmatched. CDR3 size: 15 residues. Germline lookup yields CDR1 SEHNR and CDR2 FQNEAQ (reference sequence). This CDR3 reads CASSPRLAGRGEQYF. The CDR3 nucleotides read TGTGCCAGCAGCCCTCGTCTAGCGGGAAGGGGTGAGCAGTACTTC.

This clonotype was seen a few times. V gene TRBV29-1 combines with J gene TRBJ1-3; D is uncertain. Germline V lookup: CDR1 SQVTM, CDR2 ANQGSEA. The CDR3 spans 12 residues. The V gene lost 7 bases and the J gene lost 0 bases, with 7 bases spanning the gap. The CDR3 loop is CSAGSSGNTIYF. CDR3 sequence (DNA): TGCAGCGCCGGGTCCTCTGGAAACACCATATATTTT.

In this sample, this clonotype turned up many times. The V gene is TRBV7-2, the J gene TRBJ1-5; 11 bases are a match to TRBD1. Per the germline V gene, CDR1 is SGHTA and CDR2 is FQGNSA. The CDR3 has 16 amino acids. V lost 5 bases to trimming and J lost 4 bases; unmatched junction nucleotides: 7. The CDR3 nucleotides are TGTGCCAGCAGCCCGACTGGGACAGGGGGTAATCAGCCCCAGCATTTT. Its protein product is CASSPTGTGGNQPQHF.

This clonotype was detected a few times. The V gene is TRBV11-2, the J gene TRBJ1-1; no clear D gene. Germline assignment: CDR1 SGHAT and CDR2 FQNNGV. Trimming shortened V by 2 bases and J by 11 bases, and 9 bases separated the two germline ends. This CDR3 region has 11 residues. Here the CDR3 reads CASSLREGAFF. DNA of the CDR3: TGTGCCAGCAGCTTACGGGAAGGGGCTTTCTTT. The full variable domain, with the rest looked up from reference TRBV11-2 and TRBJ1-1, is EAGVAQSPRYKIIEKRQSVAFWCNPISGHATLYWYQQILGQGPKLLIQFQNNGVVDDSQLPKDRFSAERLKGVDSTLKIQPAKLEDSAVYLCASSLREGAFFGQGTRLTVV.

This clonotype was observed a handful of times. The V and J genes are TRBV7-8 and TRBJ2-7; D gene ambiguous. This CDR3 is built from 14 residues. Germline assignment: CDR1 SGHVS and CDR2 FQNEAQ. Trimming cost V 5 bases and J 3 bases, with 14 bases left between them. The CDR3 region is CASSPVAVGYEQYF. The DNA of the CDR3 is TGTGCCAGCAGCCCGGTAGCCGTCGGCTACGAGCAGTACTTC.

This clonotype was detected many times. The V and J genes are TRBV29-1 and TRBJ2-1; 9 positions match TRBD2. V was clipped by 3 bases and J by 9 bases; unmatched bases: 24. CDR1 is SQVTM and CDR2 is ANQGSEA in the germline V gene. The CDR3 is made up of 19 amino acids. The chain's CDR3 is CSVDARGGRSGRIGSEQFF. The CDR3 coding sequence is TGCAGCGTTGACGCGCGGGGGGGCAGGAGCGGGAGGATTGGGAGTGAGCAGTTCTTC.

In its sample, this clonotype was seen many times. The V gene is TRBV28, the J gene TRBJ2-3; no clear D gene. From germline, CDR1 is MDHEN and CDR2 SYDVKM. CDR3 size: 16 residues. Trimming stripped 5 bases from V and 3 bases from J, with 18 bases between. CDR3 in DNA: TGTGCCAGCAGTCCCCTCGAGGTCGGCGCAACAGATACGCAGTATTTT. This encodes CASSPLEVGATDTQYF.

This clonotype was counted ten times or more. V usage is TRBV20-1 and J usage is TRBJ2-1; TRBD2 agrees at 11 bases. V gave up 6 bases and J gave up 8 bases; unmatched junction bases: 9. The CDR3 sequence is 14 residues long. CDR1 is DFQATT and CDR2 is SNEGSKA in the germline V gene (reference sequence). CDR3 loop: CSAQGTSGGYEQFF. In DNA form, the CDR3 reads TGCAGTGCCCAAGGAACTAGCGGGGGCTATGAGCAGTTCTTC.

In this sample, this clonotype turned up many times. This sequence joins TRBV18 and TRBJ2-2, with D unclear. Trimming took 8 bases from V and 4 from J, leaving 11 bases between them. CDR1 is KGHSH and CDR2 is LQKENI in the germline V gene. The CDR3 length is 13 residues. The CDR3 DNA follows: TGTGCCAGCAGCCCTCGAGGCACCGGGGAGCTGTTTTTT. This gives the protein CASSPRGTGELFF. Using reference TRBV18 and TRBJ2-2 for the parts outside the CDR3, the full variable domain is NAGVMQNPRHLVRRRGQEARLRCSPMKGHSHVYWYRQLPEEGLKFMVYLQKENIIDESGMPKERFSAEFPKEGPSILRIQQVVRGDSAAYFCASSPRGTGELFFGEGSRLTVL.

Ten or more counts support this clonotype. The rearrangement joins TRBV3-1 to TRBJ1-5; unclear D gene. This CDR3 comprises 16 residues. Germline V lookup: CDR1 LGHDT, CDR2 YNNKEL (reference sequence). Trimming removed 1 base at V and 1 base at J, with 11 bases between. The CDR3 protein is CASSQGKGLSNQPQHF. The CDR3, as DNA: TGTGCCAGCAGCCAAGGCAAAGGGTTAAGCAATCAGCCCCAGCATTTT.

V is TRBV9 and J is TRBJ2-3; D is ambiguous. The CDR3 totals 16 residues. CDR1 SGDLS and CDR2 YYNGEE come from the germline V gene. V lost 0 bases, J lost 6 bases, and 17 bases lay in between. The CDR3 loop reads CASSVGVVLSSDTQYF. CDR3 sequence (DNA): TGTGCCAGCAGCGTAGGGGTAGTTCTTTCTTCGGATACGCAGTATTTT.

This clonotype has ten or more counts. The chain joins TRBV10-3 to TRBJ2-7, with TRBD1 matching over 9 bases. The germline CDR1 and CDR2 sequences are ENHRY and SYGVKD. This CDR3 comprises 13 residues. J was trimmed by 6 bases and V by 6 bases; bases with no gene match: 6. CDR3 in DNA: TGTGCCATCAGACCGGGACAGGGTGGCGAGCAGTACTTC. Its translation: CAIRPGQGGEQYF.

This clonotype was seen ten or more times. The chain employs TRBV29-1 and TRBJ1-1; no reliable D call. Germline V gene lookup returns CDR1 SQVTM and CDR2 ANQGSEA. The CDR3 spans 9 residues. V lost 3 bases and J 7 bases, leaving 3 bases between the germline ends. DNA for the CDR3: TGCAGCGTTGAGGGTGAAGCTTTCTTT. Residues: CSVEGEAFF.

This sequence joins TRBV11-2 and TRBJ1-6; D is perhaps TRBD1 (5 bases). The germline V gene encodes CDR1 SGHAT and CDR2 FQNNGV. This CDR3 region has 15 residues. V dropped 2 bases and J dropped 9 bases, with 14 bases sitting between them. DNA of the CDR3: TGTGCCAGCAGCTTAAATGAAGGGGTTAGTTCACCCCTCCACTTT. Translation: CASSLNEGVSSPLHF.

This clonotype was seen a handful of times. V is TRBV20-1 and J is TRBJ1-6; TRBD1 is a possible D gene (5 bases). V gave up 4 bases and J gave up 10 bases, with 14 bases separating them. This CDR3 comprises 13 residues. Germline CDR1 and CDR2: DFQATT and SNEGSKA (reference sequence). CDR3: CSANREGTSPLHF. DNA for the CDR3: TGCAGTGCTAACCGGGAGGGGACCTCACCCCTCCACTTT.

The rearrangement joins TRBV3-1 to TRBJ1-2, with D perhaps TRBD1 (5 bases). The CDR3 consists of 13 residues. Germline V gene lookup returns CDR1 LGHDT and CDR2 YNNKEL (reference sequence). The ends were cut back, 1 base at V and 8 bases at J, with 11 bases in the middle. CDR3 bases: TGTGCCAGCAGCCAAGGACAGTCGTACGGCTACACCTTC. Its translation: CASSQGQSYGYTF.

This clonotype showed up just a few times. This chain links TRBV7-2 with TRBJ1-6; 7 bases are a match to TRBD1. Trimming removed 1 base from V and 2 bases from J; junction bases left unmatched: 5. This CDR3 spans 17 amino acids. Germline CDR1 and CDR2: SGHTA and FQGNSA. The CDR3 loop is CASSLGRQGAYNSPLHF. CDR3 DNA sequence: TGTGCCAGCAGCTTAGGGCGTCAGGGGGCCTATAATTCACCCCTCCACTTT. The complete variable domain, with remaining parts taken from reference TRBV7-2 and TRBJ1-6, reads GAGVSQSPSNKVTEKGKDVELRCDPISGHTALYWYRQSLGQGLEFLIYFQGNSAPDKSGLPSDRFSAERTGGSVSTLTIQRTQQEDSAVYLCASSLGRQGAYNSPLHFGNGTRLTVT.

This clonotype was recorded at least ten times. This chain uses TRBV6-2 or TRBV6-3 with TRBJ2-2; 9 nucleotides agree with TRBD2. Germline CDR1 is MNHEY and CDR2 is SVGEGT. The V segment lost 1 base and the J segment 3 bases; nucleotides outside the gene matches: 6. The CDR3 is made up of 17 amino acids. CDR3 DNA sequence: TGTGCCAGCAGTTACTTTATAGCGGGAGATGACACCGGGGAGCTGTTTTTT. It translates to CASSYFIAGDDTGELFF.

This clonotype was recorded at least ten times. CDR3: CASVKLSGSYNEQFF. As DNA, the CDR3 is TGTGCCAGCGTAAAATTAAGCGGCTCCTACAATGAGCAGTTCTTC. J is TRBJ2-1 and V is TRBV3-1; perhaps TRBD2 as D (5 bases). Germline V gives CDR1 LGHDT, CDR2 YNNKEL (reference sequence). Trimming took 8 bases from V and 0 from J, leaving 14 bases between them. The CDR3 totals 15 residues.

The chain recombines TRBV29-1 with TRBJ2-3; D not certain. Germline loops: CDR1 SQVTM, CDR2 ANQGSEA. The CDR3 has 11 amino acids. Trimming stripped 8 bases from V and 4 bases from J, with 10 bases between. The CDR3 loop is CSTEEPDTQYF. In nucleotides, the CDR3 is TGCAGCACGGAAGAGCCAGATACGCAGTATTTT.

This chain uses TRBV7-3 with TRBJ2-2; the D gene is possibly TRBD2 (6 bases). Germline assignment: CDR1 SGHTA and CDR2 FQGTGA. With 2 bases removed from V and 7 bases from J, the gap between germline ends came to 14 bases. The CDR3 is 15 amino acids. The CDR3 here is CASSLGHSSVGELFF. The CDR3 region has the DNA TGTGCCAGCAGCTTAGGTCACTCTAGCGTCGGGGAGCTGTTTTTT. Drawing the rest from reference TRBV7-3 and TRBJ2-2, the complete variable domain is GAGVSQTPSNKVTEKGKYVELRCDPISGHTALYWYRQSLGQGPEFLIYFQGTGAADDSGLPNDRFFAVRPEGSVSTLKIQRTERGDSAVYLCASSLGHSSVGELFFGEGSRLTVL.

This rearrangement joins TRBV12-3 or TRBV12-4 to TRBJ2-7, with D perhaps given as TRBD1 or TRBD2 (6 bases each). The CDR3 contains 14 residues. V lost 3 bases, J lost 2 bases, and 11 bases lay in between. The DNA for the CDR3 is TGTGCCAGCAGTTTGGGGGGCGTAGCCTACGAGCAGTACTTC. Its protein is CASSLGGVAYEQYF.

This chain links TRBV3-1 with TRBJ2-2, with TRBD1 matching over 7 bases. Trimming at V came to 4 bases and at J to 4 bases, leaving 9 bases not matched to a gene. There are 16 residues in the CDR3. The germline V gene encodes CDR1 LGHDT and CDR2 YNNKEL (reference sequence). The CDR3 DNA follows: TGTGCCAGCAGCCGAAGACAGGGACACGGCACCGGGGAGCTGTTTTTT. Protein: CASSRRQGHGTGELFF.